Listed below are T cell receptor beta chains from one sample, sequenced in a study of T-cell reconstitution after alpha-beta-depleted transplantation in children. TCRdb analysed the PCR reads with MiXCR anew, one entry per CDR3 protein. The table includes some 300,000 distinct CDR3 sequences, about 9.5% detected once. The sequences come from PBMCs, collected before TCRalphabeta/CD19-depleted stem cell transplant. Receptors were obtained from a boy in the first two years of life with acute myeloid leukemia, due to receive a stem cell transplant. Both conserved end residues are part of each CDR3. D genes are given only for firm matches. Clone size appears in some rows only: once, few, many, or a class for an expanded clone.

>TRBV5-1|TRBJ2-2|NA|many
CASSYTGPGELFF
TGCGCCAGCAGCTACACAGGGCCCGGGGAGCTGTTTTTT
>TRBV28|TRBJ2-7|TRBD1|few
CASSLAPGQGEGEQYF
TGTGCCAGCAGTTTAGCACCGGGACAGGGGGAAGGCGAGCAGTACTTC
>TRBV6-5|TRBJ2-3|TRBD2|many
CASSYSRRLAQTQYF
TGTGCCAGCAGTTACTCGAGGAGACTAGCCCAAACGCAGTATTTT
>TRBV2|TRBJ2-1|NA|NA
CASSDPSGTPYNEQFF
TGTGCCAGCAGTGACCCCAGCGGTACTCCCTACAATGAGCAGTTCTTC
>TRBV28|TRBJ2-7|TRBD2|NA
CASSLCPGTSGRYPTYEQYF
TGTGCCAGCAGTTTATGCCCTGGGACTAGCGGGAGGTACCCCACCTACGAGCAGTACTTC
>TRBV28|TRBJ1-1|NA|many
CASRPGQTSEAFF
TGTGCCAGCAGGCCCGGACAGACTTCGGAAGCTTTCTTT
>TRBV20-1|TRBJ1-2|NA|NA
CSASRQGYGYTF
TGCAGTGCTAGTCGGCAGGGTTATGGCTACACCTTC
>TRBV24-1|TRBJ2-1|NA|many
CATSDFGGNYNEQFF
TGTGCCACCAGTGATTTTGGGGGGAACTACAATGAGCAGTTCTTC
>TRBV4-1|TRBJ2-5|TRBD2|NA
CASSQDGLAGALRAQYF
TGCGCCAGCAGCCAAGACGGACTAGCGGGAGCCCTCCGGGCCCAGTACTTC
>TRBV5-1|TRBJ2-4|TRBD1|many
CASSPRQGNIQYF
TGCGCCAGCAGCCCTCGACAGGGGAACATTCAGTACTTC
>TRBV7-9|TRBJ2-1|NA|many
CASSNPGLSNEQFF
TGTGCCAGCAGCAATCCGGGACTCTCCAATGAGCAGTTCTTC
>TRBV9|TRBJ1-2|TRBD1|many
CASSATLGARDRGGYTF
TGTGCCAGCAGCGCAACGCTGGGGGCCCGAGACAGGGGAGGCTACACCTTC
>TRBV7-2|TRBJ2-3|NA|few
CASSLGSQTDTQYF
TGTGCCAGCAGCTTAGGCTCGCAAACAGATACGCAGTATTTT
>TRBV2|TRBJ2-3|NA|few
CASDPTQSTDTQYF
TGTGCCAGCGACCCGACTCAAAGCACAGATACGCAGTATTTT
>TRBV11-3|TRBJ1-3|TRBD1|NA
CASSKGQRGNTIYF
TGTGCCAGCAGCAAGGGACAGCGTGGAAACACCATATATTTT
>TRBV24-1|TRBJ2-3|TRBD1|many
CATSGSPGQEGTDTQYF
TGTGCCACCAGTGGTTCACCGGGACAGGAGGGGACAGATACGCAGTATTTT